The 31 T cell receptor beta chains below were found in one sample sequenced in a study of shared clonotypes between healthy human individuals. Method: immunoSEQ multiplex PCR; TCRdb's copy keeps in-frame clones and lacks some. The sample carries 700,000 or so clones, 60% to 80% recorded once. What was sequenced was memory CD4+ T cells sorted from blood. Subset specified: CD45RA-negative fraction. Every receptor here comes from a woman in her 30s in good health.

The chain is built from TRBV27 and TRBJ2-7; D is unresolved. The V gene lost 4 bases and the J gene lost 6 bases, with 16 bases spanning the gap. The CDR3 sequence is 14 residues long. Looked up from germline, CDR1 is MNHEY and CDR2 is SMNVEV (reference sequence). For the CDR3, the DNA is TGTGCCAGCAGTTCGACCTTACCTCGGGCCGAGCAGTACTTC. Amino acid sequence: CASSSTLPRAEQYF.

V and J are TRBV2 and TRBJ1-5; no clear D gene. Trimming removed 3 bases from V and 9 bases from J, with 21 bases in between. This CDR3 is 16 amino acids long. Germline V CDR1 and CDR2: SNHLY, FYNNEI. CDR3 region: CASSDPRVRGIRPQHF. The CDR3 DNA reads TGTGCCAGCAGTGATCCGAGGGTAAGAGGGATCAGGCCCCAGCATTTT.

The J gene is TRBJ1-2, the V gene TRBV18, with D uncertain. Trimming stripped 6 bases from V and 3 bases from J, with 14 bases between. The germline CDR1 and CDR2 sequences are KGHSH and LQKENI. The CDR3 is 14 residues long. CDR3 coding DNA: TGTGCCAGCTCCCTGGGGAGGGAGGACTATGGCTACACCTTC. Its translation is CASSLGREDYGYTF. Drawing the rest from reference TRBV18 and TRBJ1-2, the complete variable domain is NAGVMQNPRHLVRRRGQEARLRCSPMKGHSHVYWYRQLPEEGLKFMVYLQKENIIDESGMPKERFSAEFPKEGPSILRIQQVVRGDSAAYFCASSLGREDYGYTFGSGTRLTVV.

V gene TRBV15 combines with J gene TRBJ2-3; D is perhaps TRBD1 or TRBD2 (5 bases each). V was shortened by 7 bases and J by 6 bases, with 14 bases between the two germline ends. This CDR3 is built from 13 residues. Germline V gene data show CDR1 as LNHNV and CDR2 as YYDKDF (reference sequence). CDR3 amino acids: CATKLGDRDTQYF. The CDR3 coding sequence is TGTGCCACCAAGCTGGGGGATCGGGATACGCAGTATTTT.

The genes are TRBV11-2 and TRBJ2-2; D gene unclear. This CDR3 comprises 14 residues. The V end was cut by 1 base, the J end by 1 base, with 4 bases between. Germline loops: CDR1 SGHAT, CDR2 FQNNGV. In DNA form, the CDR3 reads TGTGCCAGCAGCTTAGCTCGGAACACCGGGGAGCTGTTTTTT. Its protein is CASSLARNTGELFF.

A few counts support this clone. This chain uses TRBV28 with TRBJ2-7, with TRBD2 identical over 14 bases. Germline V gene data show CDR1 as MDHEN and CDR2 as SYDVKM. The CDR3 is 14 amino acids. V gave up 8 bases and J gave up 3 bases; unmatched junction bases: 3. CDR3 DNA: TGTGCCAGCGGGGGACTAGCGGGAGTCTACGAGCAGTACTTC. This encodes CASGGLAGVYEQYF.

CDR3 residues: CASSFWGQGFEPQHF. The CDR3 nucleotides read TGTGCCAGCAGCTTTTGGGGACAGGGTTTTGAGCCCCAGCATTTT. The chain combines TRBV5-6 with TRBJ1-5; 9 nucleotides agree with TRBD1. Per germline, CDR1 SGHDT and CDR2 YYEEEE. CDR3 length: 15 residues. The trim removed 2 bases at V and 8 bases at J, leaving 8 bases unmatched. The full variable domain, its missing parts supplied by reference TRBV5-6 and TRBJ1-5, is DAGVTQSPTHLIKTRGQQVTLRCSPKSGHDTVSWYQQALGQGPQFIFQYYEEEERQRGNFPDRFSGHQFPNYSSELNVNALLLGDSALYLCASSFWGQGFEPQHFGDGTRLSIL.

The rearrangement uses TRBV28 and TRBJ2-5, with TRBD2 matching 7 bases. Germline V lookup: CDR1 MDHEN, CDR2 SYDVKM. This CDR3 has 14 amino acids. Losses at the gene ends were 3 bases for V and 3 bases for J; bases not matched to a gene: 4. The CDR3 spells CASSFITSEETQYF. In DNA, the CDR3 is TGTGCCAGCAGTTTTATAACTAGCGAAGAGACCCAGTACTTC.

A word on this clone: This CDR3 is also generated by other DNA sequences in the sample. The CDR3 sequence is CASSSGTLGTGELFF. In DNA form, the CDR3 reads TGTGCCAGCAGCTCCGGGACATTGGGGACCGGGGAGCTGTTTTTT. The V and J genes are TRBV11-3 and TRBJ2-2, with D perhaps matching TRBD1 (6 bases). This CDR3 is built from 15 residues. V lost 4 bases and J lost 5, with 14 bases in between. Looked up from germline, CDR1 is SGHNT and CDR2 is YENEEA.

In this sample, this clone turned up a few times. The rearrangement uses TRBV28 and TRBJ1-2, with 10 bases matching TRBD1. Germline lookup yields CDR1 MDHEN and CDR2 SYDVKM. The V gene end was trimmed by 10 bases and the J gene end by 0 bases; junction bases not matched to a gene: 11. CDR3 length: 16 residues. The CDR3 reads CATDWDRGISNYGYTF. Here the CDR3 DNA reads TGTGCCACCGATTGGGACAGGGGAATTTCTAACTATGGCTACACCTTC.

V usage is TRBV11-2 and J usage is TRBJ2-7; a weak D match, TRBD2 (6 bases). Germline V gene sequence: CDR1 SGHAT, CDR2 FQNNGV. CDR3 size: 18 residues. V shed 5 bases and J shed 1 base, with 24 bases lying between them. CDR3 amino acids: CASSLLYSGSVGSYEQYF. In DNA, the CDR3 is TGTGCCAGCAGCCTTTTATACAGCGGGTCCGTTGGGTCCTACGAGCAGTACTTC.

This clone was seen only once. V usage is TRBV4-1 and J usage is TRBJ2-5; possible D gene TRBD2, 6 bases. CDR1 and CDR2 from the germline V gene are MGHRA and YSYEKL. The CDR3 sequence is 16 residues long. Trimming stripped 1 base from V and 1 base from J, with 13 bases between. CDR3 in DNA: TGCGCCAGCAGCCAAGGACTCGGGACTCCCCAAGAGACCCAGTACTTC. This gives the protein CASSQGLGTPQETQYF.

The DNA of the CDR3 is TGTGCCAGCAGGGGAGACAGGGGGGTTTCCTACGAGCAGTACTTC. Translation: CASRGDRGVSYEQYF. The rearrangement uses TRBV28 and TRBJ2-7; 9 nucleotides match TRBD1. Trimming removed 6 bases from V and 1 base from J; junction bases left unmatched: 7. CDR3 length equals 15 residues. Per germline, CDR1 MDHEN and CDR2 SYDVKM.

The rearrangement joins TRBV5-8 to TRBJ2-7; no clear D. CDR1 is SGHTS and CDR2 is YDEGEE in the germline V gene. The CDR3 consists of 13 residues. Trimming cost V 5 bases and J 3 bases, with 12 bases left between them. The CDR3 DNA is TGTGCCAGCAGTAAGACAAGTATCTACGAGCAGTACTTC. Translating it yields CASSKTSIYEQYF.

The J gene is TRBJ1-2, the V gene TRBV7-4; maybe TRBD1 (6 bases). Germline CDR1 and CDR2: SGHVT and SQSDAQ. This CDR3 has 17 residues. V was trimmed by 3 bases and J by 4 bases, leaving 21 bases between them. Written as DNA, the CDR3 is TGTGCCAGCAGCTTGAATTCAGGGGCACTATATGGCTATGGCTACACCTTC. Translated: CASSLNSGALYGYGYTF.

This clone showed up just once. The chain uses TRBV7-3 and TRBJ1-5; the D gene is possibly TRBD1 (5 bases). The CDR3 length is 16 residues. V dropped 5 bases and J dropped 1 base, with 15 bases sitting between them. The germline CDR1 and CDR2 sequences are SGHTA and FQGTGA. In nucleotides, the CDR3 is TGTGCCAGCAGCATCCAAAGGGGTGGGAGCAATCAGCCCCAGCATTTT. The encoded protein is CASSIQRGGSNQPQHF.

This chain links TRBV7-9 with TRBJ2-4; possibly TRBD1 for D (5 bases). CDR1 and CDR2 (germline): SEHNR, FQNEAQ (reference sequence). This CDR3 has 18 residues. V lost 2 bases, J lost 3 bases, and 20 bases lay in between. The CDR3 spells CASSLLGHSLTHKNIQYF. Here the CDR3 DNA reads TGTGCCAGCAGCTTATTGGGGCACTCACTTACCCACAAAAACATTCAGTACTTC.

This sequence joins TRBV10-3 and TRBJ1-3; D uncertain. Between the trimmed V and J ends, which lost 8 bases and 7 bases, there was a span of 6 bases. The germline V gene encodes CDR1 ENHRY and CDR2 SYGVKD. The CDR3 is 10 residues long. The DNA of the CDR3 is TGTGCCATCGGACGGAACACCATATATTTT. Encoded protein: CAIGRNTIYF.

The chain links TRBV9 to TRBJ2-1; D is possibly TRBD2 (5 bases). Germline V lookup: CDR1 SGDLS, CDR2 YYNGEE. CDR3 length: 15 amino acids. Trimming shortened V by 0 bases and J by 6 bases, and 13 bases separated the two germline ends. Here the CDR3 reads CASSVVTGNRNEQFF. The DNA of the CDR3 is TGTGCCAGCAGCGTAGTAACGGGAAACCGCAATGAGCAGTTCTTC. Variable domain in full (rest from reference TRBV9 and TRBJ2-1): DSGVTQTPKHLITATGQRVTLRCSPRSGDLSVYWYQQSLDQGLQFLIQYYNGEERAKGNILERFSAQQFPDLHSELNLSSLELGDSALYFCASSVVTGNRNEQFFGPGTRLTVL.

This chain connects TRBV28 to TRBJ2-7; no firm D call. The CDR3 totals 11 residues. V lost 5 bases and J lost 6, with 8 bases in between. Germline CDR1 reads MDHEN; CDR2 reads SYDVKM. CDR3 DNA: TGTGCCAGCAGTCACCGGGCCGAGCAGTACTTC. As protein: CASSHRAEQYF.

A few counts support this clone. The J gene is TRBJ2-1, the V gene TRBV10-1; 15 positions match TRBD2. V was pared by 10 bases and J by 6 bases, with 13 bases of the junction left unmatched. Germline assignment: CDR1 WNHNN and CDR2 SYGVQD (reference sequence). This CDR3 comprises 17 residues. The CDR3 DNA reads TGCGCCATCATCTCCGGGACTAGCGGGAGGAACCCCAATGAGCAGTTCTTC. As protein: CAIISGTSGRNPNEQFF.

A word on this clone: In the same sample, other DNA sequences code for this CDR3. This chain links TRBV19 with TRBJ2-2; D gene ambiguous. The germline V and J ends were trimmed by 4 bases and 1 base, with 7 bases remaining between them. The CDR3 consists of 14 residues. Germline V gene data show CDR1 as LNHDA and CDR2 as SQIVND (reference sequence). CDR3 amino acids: CASSTSRNTGELFF. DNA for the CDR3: TGTGCCAGTAGTACAAGCAGGAACACCGGGGAGCTGTTTTTT.

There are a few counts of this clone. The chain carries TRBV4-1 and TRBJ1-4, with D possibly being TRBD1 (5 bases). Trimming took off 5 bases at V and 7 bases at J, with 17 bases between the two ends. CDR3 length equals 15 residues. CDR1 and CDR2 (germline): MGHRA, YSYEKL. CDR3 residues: CASSKAGTIREKLFF. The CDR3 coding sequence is TGCGCCAGCAGCAAGGCGGGGACTATACGTGAAAAACTGTTTTTT.

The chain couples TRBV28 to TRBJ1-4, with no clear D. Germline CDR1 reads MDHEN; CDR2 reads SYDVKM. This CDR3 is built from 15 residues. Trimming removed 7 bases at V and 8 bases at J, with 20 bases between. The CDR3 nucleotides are TGTGCCAGCACTAGAGGGCCCGACCGGGGAGAAAAACTGTTTTTT. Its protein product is CASTRGPDRGEKLFF. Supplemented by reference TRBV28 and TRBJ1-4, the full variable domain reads DVKVTQSSRYLVKRTGEKVFLECVQDMDHENMFWYRQDPGLGLRLIYFSYDVKMKEKGDIPEGYSVSREKKERFSLILESASTNQTSMYLCASTRGPDRGEKLFFGSGTQLSVL.

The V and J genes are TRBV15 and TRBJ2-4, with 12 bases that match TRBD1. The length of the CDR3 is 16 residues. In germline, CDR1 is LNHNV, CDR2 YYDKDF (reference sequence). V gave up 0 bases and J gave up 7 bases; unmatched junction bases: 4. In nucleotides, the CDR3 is TGTGCCACCAGCAGAGACTTGGGACAGGGGGCCAACATTCAGTACTTC. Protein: CATSRDLGQGANIQYF.

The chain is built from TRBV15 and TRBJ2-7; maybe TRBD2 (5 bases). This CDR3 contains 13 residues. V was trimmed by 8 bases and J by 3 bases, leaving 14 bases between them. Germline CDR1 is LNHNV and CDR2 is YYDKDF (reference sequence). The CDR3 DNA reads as TGTGCCACCTCCCGAGAGGGCGGCTACGAGCAGTACTTC. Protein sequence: CATSREGGYEQYF.

The CDR3 reads CASSFRGREGTGELFF. DNA for the CDR3: TGTGCCAGCAGCTTCCGCGGGAGGGAGGGCACCGGGGAGCTGTTTTTT. The chain couples TRBV7-9 to TRBJ2-2; 9 positions match TRBD2. Germline assignment: CDR1 SEHNR and CDR2 FQNEAQ (reference sequence). CDR3 size: 16 residues. The V gene end was trimmed by 3 bases and the J gene end by 4 bases; junction bases not matched to a gene: 6.

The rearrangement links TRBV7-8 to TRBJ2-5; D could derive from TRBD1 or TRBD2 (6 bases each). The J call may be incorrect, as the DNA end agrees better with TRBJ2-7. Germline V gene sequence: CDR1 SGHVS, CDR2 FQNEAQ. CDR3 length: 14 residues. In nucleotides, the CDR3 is TGTGCCAGCAGCTTAGTGGGGGGCCCCTACGAGCAGTACTTC. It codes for CASSLVGGPYEQYF.

The CDR3 loop reads CASSLGGIANTGELFF. In nucleotides, the CDR3 is TGTGCCAGCAGCTTGGGCGGCATCGCGAACACCGGGGAGCTGTTTTTT. The chain recombines TRBV5-4 with TRBJ2-2; unclear D gene. The germline V gene encodes CDR1 SGHNT and CDR2 YYREEE (reference sequence). Trimming removed 0 bases at V and 0 bases at J, with 9 bases between. The CDR3 sequence is 16 residues long.

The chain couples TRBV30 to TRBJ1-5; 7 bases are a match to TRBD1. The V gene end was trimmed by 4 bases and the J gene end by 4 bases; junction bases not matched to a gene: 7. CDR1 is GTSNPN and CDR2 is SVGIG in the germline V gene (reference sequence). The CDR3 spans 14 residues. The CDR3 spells CAWKNRGTNQPQHF. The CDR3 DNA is TGTGCCTGGAAGAACAGGGGAACAAATCAGCCCCAGCATTTT.

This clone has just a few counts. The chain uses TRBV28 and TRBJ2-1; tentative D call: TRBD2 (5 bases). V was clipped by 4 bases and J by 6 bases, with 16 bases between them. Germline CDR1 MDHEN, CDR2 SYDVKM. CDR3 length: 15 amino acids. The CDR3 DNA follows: TGTGCCAGCAGTTCCGACTCCCCGGGGTCCAATGAGCAGTTCTTC. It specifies CASSSDSPGSNEQFF.